These 19 T cell receptor beta chains share one sample of origin, sequenced in a study of shared clonotypes between healthy human individuals. Repertoires were generated with immunoSEQ multiplex PCR, while TCRdb's copy carries only in-frame clones and drops some. The data hold 2 million to 2.5 million clones, with 95% observed a single time. Input material: naive CD4+ T cells sorted from blood. Subset here: CD45RA+ positively selected. These receptors originate from a man between 18 and 35 years old in good health.

The V call is TRBV7-2, the J call TRBJ2-3; TRBD2 agrees at 9 bases. Unmatched junction bases numbered 10, after V lost 5 bases and J lost 4 bases. The CDR3 totals 16 residues. Germline assignment: CDR1 SGHTA and CDR2 FQGNSA. The CDR3 protein is CASSPPAGGAADTQYF. For the CDR3, the DNA is TGTGCCAGCAGCCCTCCAGCGGGAGGAGCTGCAGATACGCAGTATTTT.

This rearrangement joins TRBV7-9 to TRBJ1-1; D might be TRBD1 (6 bases). Germline CDR1 SEHNR, CDR2 FQNEAQ (reference sequence). Deletions cut 5 bases from V and 6 bases from J, with 13 bases between. CDR3 length: 13 amino acids. CDR3 in amino acids: CASSALQGPEAFF. The DNA of the CDR3 is TGTGCCAGCAGCGCCCTACAGGGTCCTGAAGCTTTCTTT.

The rearrangement links TRBV30 to TRBJ1-1, with D hard to call. Germline CDR1 GTSNPN, CDR2 SVGIG (reference sequence). The CDR3 has 13 amino acids. Trimming left V 4 bases short and J 1 base short, with 10 bases between. CDR3 coding DNA: TGTGCCTGGATATCGAATAAGAACACTGAAGCTTTCTTT. As protein: CAWISNKNTEAFF.

The rearrangement links TRBV5-6 to TRBJ2-1, with TRBD1 identical over 7 bases. The CDR3 is 15 residues long. The ends lost 1 base at V and 1 base at J; junction bases unmatched: 2. The germline V gene has CDR1 SGHDT and CDR2 YYEEEE. The CDR3 loop is CASSLWGQSYNEQFF. The CDR3, as DNA: TGTGCCAGCAGCTTGTGGGGACAGTCCTACAATGAGCAGTTCTTC.

This rearrangement joins TRBV5-8 to TRBJ1-5; maybe TRBD1 (5 bases). V shed 3 bases and J shed 3 bases, with 16 bases lying between them. The CDR3 is made up of 16 amino acids. From germline, CDR1 is SGHTS and CDR2 YDEGEE. For the CDR3, the DNA is TGTGCCAGCAGCTGGGGTGGGACGGGCCCCAATCAGCCCCAGCATTTT. Translating gives CASSWGGTGPNQPQHF.

The chain uses TRBV6-5 and TRBJ2-3; no definite D call. This CDR3 comprises 15 residues. Germline CDR1 MNHEY, CDR2 SVGAGI. V was cut by 5 bases and J by 2 bases, with 14 bases left in between. CDR3: CASSVDWSHTDTQYF. CDR3 coding DNA: TGTGCCAGCAGTGTCGACTGGTCCCACACAGATACGCAGTATTTT.

The chain joins TRBV5-4 to TRBJ2-7, with D tentatively TRBD1 (6 bases). The CDR3 is 15 amino acids. The germline V gene has CDR1 SGHNT and CDR2 YYREEE (reference sequence). V lost 3 bases and J lost 4, with 17 bases in between. CDR3 residues: CASSSDPGTNYEQYF. The DNA of the CDR3 is TGTGCCAGCAGCTCCGACCCGGGGACAAATTACGAGCAGTACTTC.

The chain is built from TRBV18 and TRBJ1-6, with unresolved D. Germline V CDR1 and CDR2: KGHSH, LQKENI. V shed 0 bases and J shed 10 bases, with 4 bases lying between them. The CDR3 contains 12 residues. Here the CDR3 DNA reads TGTGCCAGCTCACCACCCCACTCACCCCTCCACTTT. Translation: CASSPPHSPLHF.

This clone has just one count. V gene TRBV27 combines with J gene TRBJ2-1; TRBD1 is a possible D gene (6 bases). The length of the CDR3 is 15 residues. Germline CDR1 is MNHEY and CDR2 is SMNVEV (reference sequence). V was trimmed by 5 bases and J by 2 bases, leaving 13 bases between them. The CDR3 DNA reads as TGTGCCAGCAGTCCCGCTAGGGGGACCTACAATGAGCAGTTCTTC. Its protein is CASSPARGTYNEQFF.

This clone was observed a few times. The V call is TRBV2, the J call TRBJ1-5; 9 bases agree with TRBD1. The V and J ends lost 6 bases and 6 bases, in that order; junction bases with no gene match: 6. CDR1 is SNHLY, CDR2 FYNNEI, per germline. The CDR3 spans 14 residues. CDR3 sequence (DNA): TGTGCCAGCAGCACGGGACAGGGAAGTCAGCCCCAGCATTTT. Amino acids: CASSTGQGSQPQHF.

This clone occurred once. The chain links TRBV28 to TRBJ1-3; possible D gene TRBD1, 6 bases. CDR3 length: 16 residues. Trimming shortened V by 2 bases and J by 4 bases, and 15 bases separated the two germline ends. CDR1 and CDR2 (germline): MDHEN, SYDVKM. CDR3 nucleotides: TGTGCCAGCAGTTTACCACGGGGGGCAACCGGAAACACCATATATTTT. Amino acids: CASSLPRGATGNTIYF.

V gene TRBV5-6 combines with J gene TRBJ1-2, with D perhaps matching TRBD1 (5 bases). The CDR3 is 12 residues long. Germline V gene sequence: CDR1 SGHDT, CDR2 YYEEEE. V dropped 3 bases and J dropped 5 bases, with 8 bases sitting between them. The CDR3 is CASSWDGYGYTF. The DNA for the CDR3 is TGTGCCAGCAGCTGGGACGGGTATGGCTACACCTTC.

The count of this clone is one. V usage is TRBV10-3 and J usage is TRBJ2-5; the D gene is possibly TRBD1 (5 bases). With 4 bases removed from V and 4 bases from J, the gap between germline ends came to 10 bases. Germline V gene sequence: CDR1 ENHRY, CDR2 SYGVKD. There are 13 residues in the CDR3. In DNA form, the CDR3 reads TGTGCCATCAGTGGAAACCAGGGAGAGACCCAGTACTTC. Its translation is CAISGNQGETQYF.

This chain joins TRBV5-1 and TRBJ2-3; no definite D call. V lost 0 bases and J lost 6, with 14 bases in between. The germline V gene encodes CDR1 SGHRS and CDR2 YFSETQ. The CDR3 sequence is 15 residues long. CDR3: CASSLEALGRDTQYF. For the CDR3, the DNA is TGCGCCAGCAGCTTGGAGGCACTCGGCAGGGATACGCAGTATTTT.

The chain uses TRBV25-1 and TRBJ2-1; D perhaps matches TRBD2 (5 bases). Trimming pared 1 base from V and 7 bases from J, leaving 14 bases between. Germline V gene data show CDR1 as MGHDK and CDR2 as SYGVNS. The CDR3 runs 15 residues. The chain's CDR3 is CASSELSLDWNEQFF. The CDR3 DNA reads as TGTGCCAGCAGTGAATTATCACTAGATTGGAATGAGCAGTTCTTC.

The rearrangement uses TRBV11-1 and TRBJ2-7; D unresolved. CDR3 length: 12 residues. Deletions cut 5 bases from V and 5 bases from J, with 10 bases between. The V gene's germline CDR1 is SGHAT and CDR2 FQDESV (reference sequence). The CDR3 sequence: CASSQEGNEQYF. The CDR3 DNA follows: TGTGCCAGCAGCCAAGAAGGGAACGAGCAGTACTTC. Together with reference TRBV11-1 and TRBJ2-7, the CDR3 gives the full variable domain: EAEVAQSPRYKITEKSQAVAFWCDPISGHATLYWYRQILGQGPELLVQFQDESVVDDSQLPKDRFSAERLKGVDSTLKIQPAELGDSAMYLCASSQEGNEQYFGPGTRLTVT.

CDR3 in DNA: TGTGCCAGCAGCTCCGGTGGAGCCAAAAACATTCAGTACTTC. Residues: CASSSGGAKNIQYF. The V gene is TRBV7-9, the J gene TRBJ2-4, with D unresolved. Trimming removed 4 bases from V and 0 bases from J, with 7 bases in between. The CDR3 runs to 14 residues. Germline CDR1 and CDR2: SEHNR and FQNEAQ (reference sequence).

The rearrangement links TRBV10-3 to TRBJ2-7; D ambiguous. V was cut by 1 base and J by 0 bases, with 10 bases left in between. Germline V gene sequence: CDR1 ENHRY, CDR2 SYGVKD. CDR3 length: 15 residues. CDR3 protein: CAISELGPSSYEQYF. CDR3 DNA: TGTGCCATCAGTGAGTTGGGTCCTAGCTCCTACGAGCAGTACTTC.

This clone was recorded once. The chain employs TRBV25-1 and TRBJ2-5; TRBD2 is a possible D gene (5 bases). The CDR3 extends over 15 amino acids. Germline V gives CDR1 MGHDK, CDR2 SYGVNS. V shed 1 base and J shed 2 bases, with 11 bases lying between them. The CDR3 nucleotides read TGTGCCAGCAGTGAATTTCCGGGGAGTCAAGAGACCCAGTACTTC. Its translation is CASSEFPGSQETQYF.